The 9 T cell receptor beta chains presented below share a single source sample, sequenced in a study of T cells after yellow fever vaccination. TCRdb processed the 5' RACE reads anew with MiXCR; each CDR3 protein has one entry. The sample carries 620,000 or so distinct CDR3 sequences, 9% to 15% recorded once. The input for sequencing was PBMCs, taken on the day of the yellow fever booster vaccination. These TCRs come from a man aged 25 to 40 who received the YFV17D yellow fever vaccine.

This clonotype has ten or more counts. The chain is built from TRBV5-1 and TRBJ2-7, with TRBD1 identical over 7 bases. The CDR3 spans 15 residues. V shed 4 bases and J 5 bases; nucleotides not matched to a gene: 12. Germline V gene lookup returns CDR1 SGHRS and CDR2 YFSETQ. The CDR3 region is CASSPETVRGNEQYF. Written as DNA, the CDR3 is TGCGCCAGCAGCCCCGAAACGGTCAGGGGGAACGAGCAGTACTTC.

This rearrangement joins TRBV12-5 to TRBJ2-1; 8 bases are a match to TRBD2. The germline CDR1 and CDR2 sequences are LGHNT and FRNRAP. The CDR3 contains 15 residues. The V gene end was trimmed by 4 bases and the J gene end by 2 bases; junction bases not matched to a gene: 4. The CDR3 reads CASGSGTRTYNEQFF. CDR3 coding DNA: TGTGCTAGTGGTTCAGGGACTAGGACCTACAATGAGCAGTTCTTC.

CDR3 bases: TGTGCCAGCAGCTTTCGAATCTTGGAGGAGCAGTTCTTC. Encoded protein: CASSFRILEEQFF. V is TRBV7-2 and J is TRBJ2-1; D call uncertain. CDR1 and CDR2 (germline): SGHTA, FQGNSA. The CDR3 sequence is 13 residues long. The V end was cut by 3 bases, the J end by 10 bases, with 13 bases between.

This clonotype was seen only a few times. The chain combines TRBV5-1 with TRBJ1-6; D remains unclear. Trimming removed 4 bases at V and 9 bases at J, with 11 bases between. The germline CDR1 and CDR2 sequences are SGHRS and YFSETQ. This CDR3 region has 13 residues. The DNA of the CDR3 is TGCGCCAGCAGCCGTGGGGATAGTTCACCCCTCCACTTT. Its protein is CASSRGDSSPLHF.

This clonotype has only a few counts. The rearrangement joins TRBV20-1 to TRBJ2-7, with D maybe TRBD2 (5 bases). V was trimmed by 0 bases and J by 6 bases, leaving 15 bases between them. CDR1 is DFQATT and CDR2 is SNEGSKA in the germline V gene (reference sequence). The CDR3 extends over 14 amino acids. This CDR3 is CSARDPVFGGEQYF. Here the CDR3 DNA reads TGCAGTGCTAGAGATCCTGTTTTTGGAGGCGAGCAGTACTTC.

This clonotype occurred many times. The rearrangement uses TRBV29-1 and TRBJ2-1, with 16 bases that match TRBD2. In germline, CDR1 is SQVTM, CDR2 ANQGSEA. With 8 bases clipped from V and 13 bases from J, the junction kept 8 bases outside the gene matches. The length of the CDR3 is 13 residues. The CDR3 sequence: CSFTGTSGRGQFF. CDR3 in DNA: TGCAGCTTCACCGGGACTAGCGGGAGGGGCCAGTTCTTC.

This clonotype was seen a handful of times. This rearrangement joins TRBV18 to TRBJ2-2; no clear D gene. The V gene's germline CDR1 is KGHSH and CDR2 LQKENI. This CDR3 spans 13 amino acids. V was trimmed by 3 bases and J by 3 bases, leaving 5 bases between them. The CDR3 loop is CASSPADTGELFF. In DNA form, the CDR3 reads TGTGCCAGCTCACCGGCGGACACCGGGGAGCTGTTTTTT. The entire variable domain, with the rest obtained from reference TRBV18 and TRBJ2-2, is as follows: NAGVMQNPRHLVRRRGQEARLRCSPMKGHSHVYWYRQLPEEGLKFMVYLQKENIIDESGMPKERFSAEFPKEGPSILRIQQVVRGDSAAYFCASSPADTGELFFGEGSRLTVL.

There are a few counts of this clonotype. The chain joins TRBV28 to TRBJ1-6, with D possibly TRBD1 on 6 matching bases. The CDR3 extends over 12 amino acids. Germline V gene lookup returns CDR1 MDHEN and CDR2 SYDVKM. Trimming took 3 bases from V and 11 from J, leaving 8 bases between them. CDR3 protein: CASSFGGPPLHF. The CDR3 DNA reads as TGTGCCAGCAGTTTTGGGGGCCCACCCCTCCACTTT.

The chain joins TRBV15 to TRBJ2-2; 8 positions agree with TRBD1. This CDR3 has 16 residues. The germline V gene encodes CDR1 LNHNV and CDR2 YYDKDF (reference sequence). Germline trimming cut 1 base from V and 4 bases from J; bases unmatched to any gene: 5. The CDR3 is CATSRGTGSGTGELFF. The CDR3 DNA reads TGTGCCACCAGCAGAGGGACAGGGTCCGGCACCGGGGAGCTGTTTTTT.